Shown below are 27 T cell receptor beta chains from a single sample sequenced in a study of shared clonotypes between healthy human individuals. Some clones are missing from TCRdb's copy, which holds only in-frame ones; the method was immunoSEQ multiplex PCR. The table includes some 2.3 million clones, 90% to 95% detected once. The sequencing sample was made of naive CD4+ T cells from PBMCs. Subset meaning: CD45RA+ positively selected. These TCRs come from a man between 18 and 35 years old in good health. Some clones in this sample may be carry-over from other donors' samples.

In this sample, this clone turned up once. The chain is built from TRBV5-1 and TRBJ2-2; TRBD1 agrees at 8 bases. This CDR3 has 15 amino acids. V lost 4 bases to trimming and J lost 7 bases; unmatched junction nucleotides: 9. Germline CDR1 SGHRS, CDR2 YFSETQ. The CDR3 here is CASSNQDREGGELFF. CDR3 coding DNA: TGCGCCAGCAGCAACCAGGACAGGGAAGGCGGGGAGCTGTTTTTT.

The chain couples TRBV25-1 to TRBJ2-1; D not resolved. CDR3 length: 15 residues. Deletions cut 4 bases from V and 0 bases from J, with 10 bases between. CDR1 MGHDK and CDR2 SYGVNS come from the germline V gene. The CDR3 protein is CASSGRWSSYNEQFF. In nucleotides, the CDR3 is TGTGCCAGCAGTGGGAGATGGAGCTCCTACAATGAGCAGTTCTTC.

V is TRBV5-6 and J is TRBJ2-5; TRBD1 matches at 8 bases. Germline CDR1 SGHDT, CDR2 YYEEEE. V shed 4 bases, J shed 5 bases, and the junction held 7 bases outside the gene matches. The CDR3 sequence is 14 residues long. The DNA of the CDR3 is TGTGCCAGCAGCCGGACAGGGAACGGGGAGACCCAGTACTTC. It codes for CASSRTGNGETQYF.

The genes are TRBV5-1 and TRBJ1-2; 8 nucleotides align to TRBD1. Germline CDR1 reads SGHRS; CDR2 reads YFSETQ. There are 15 residues in the CDR3. With V trimmed by 5 bases and J by 4 bases, 10 bases remained unmatched. CDR3 DNA: TGCGCCAGCAGAGAAGCAGGGGGCGGAGGCTATGGCTACACCTTC. This encodes CASREAGGGGYGYTF.

The chain is built from TRBV5-8 and TRBJ2-3, with D perhaps matching TRBD1 or TRBD2 (5 bases each). CDR1 is SGHTS and CDR2 is YDEGEE in the germline V gene. Between the trimmed V and J ends, which lost 5 bases and 4 bases, there was a span of 14 bases. The CDR3 spans 14 residues. The CDR3 reads CASRTFRGADTQYF. CDR3 nucleotides: TGTGCCAGCAGAACCTTTAGGGGAGCAGATACGCAGTATTTT.

This clone was detected only once. J is TRBJ1-5 and V is TRBV28; no reliable D call. Germline-derived CDR1 and CDR2 are MDHEN and SYDVKM. CDR3 length: 16 residues. V dropped 5 bases and J dropped 3 bases, with 17 bases sitting between them. The CDR3 nucleotides are TGTGCCAGCAGTCTCGGCGGATCAGGACCCAATCAGCCCCAGCATTTT. Translating gives CASSLGGSGPNQPQHF.

A note on this clone: One end of the junction fails to match germline, which may point to a read error. This rearrangement joins TRBV6-1 to TRBJ1-1; the match to TRBD1 covers 7 bases. Germline CDR1 and CDR2: MNHNS and SASEGT. The CDR3 length is 14 residues. The CDR3 region is CASSEALGDRGKIF. The CDR3 DNA sequence: TGTGCCAGCAGTGAAGCGCTTGGGGACAGAGGTAAGATCTTT.

The J gene is TRBJ1-1, the V gene TRBV5-1, with TRBD1 matching over 7 bases. Losses at the gene ends were 3 bases for V and 0 bases for J; bases not matched to a gene: 5. This CDR3 contains 15 residues. The germline V gene has CDR1 SGHRS and CDR2 YFSETQ. For the CDR3, the DNA is TGCGCCAGCAGCTGGCAGGGGGACATGAACACTGAAGCTTTCTTT. Amino acids: CASSWQGDMNTEAFF.

The V call is TRBV4-1, the J call TRBJ2-1; D call uncertain. CDR1 and CDR2 (germline): MGHRA, YSYEKL. V was clipped by 1 base and J by 0 bases, with 7 bases between them. This CDR3 comprises 15 residues. The CDR3 sequence is CASSQAAGSYNEQFF. The CDR3 coding sequence is TGCGCCAGCAGCCAAGCTGCAGGCTCCTACAATGAGCAGTTCTTC.

V gene TRBV9 combines with J gene TRBJ2-2, with 10 bases identical to TRBD1. From germline, CDR1 is SGDLS and CDR2 YYNGEE. Germline trimming cut 4 bases from V and 6 bases from J; bases unmatched to any gene: 9. The CDR3 loop spans 16 amino acids. As DNA, the CDR3 is TGTGCCAGCAGCAACCCGGGACAGGGGCTTGCCGGGGAGCTGTTTTTT. Translation gives CASSNPGQGLAGELFF.

This chain joins TRBV7-2 and TRBJ2-7; no firm D call. CDR1 and CDR2 (germline): SGHTA, FQGNSA. The V and J ends lost 7 bases and 2 bases respectively, with 12 bases between them. This CDR3 comprises 13 residues. The CDR3 loop reads CASNPDPTYEQYF. The CDR3 DNA reads TGTGCCAGCAACCCGGACCCGACCTACGAGCAGTACTTC.

The chain joins TRBV6-1 to TRBJ2-3; no clear D. CDR1 is MNHNS and CDR2 is SASEGT in the germline V gene. V was pared by 6 bases and J by 0 bases, with 13 bases between. The CDR3 is 15 amino acids. The CDR3 here is CASRSVYGSTDTQYF. The CDR3 region has the DNA TGTGCCAGCAGATCCGTTTACGGGAGCACAGATACGCAGTATTTT.

The DNA of the CDR3 is TGTGCCAGCAGCCAAGATGAAACCCAGGGCTGGGGCTACACCTTC. Its translation: CASSQDETQGWGYTF. The chain carries TRBV4-2 and TRBJ1-2, with D perhaps TRBD1 (5 bases). Trimming took 0 bases from V and 8 from J, leaving 16 bases between them. Germline CDR1 reads LGHNA; CDR2 reads YNFKEQ. The CDR3 length is 15 residues.

V usage is TRBV19 and J usage is TRBJ2-3; TRBD2 might be the D (6 bases). Trimming removed 5 bases at V and 4 bases at J, with 16 bases between. The length of the CDR3 is 15 residues. Germline CDR1 is LNHDA and CDR2 is SQIVND (reference sequence). The CDR3 coding sequence is TGTGCCAGTAGTTCAGGACTAAAAGGCCCAGATACGCAGTATTTT. Its translation is CASSSGLKGPDTQYF.

The chain employs TRBV9 and TRBJ2-3; no firm D call. The germline V and J ends were trimmed by 3 bases and 0 bases, with 8 bases remaining between them. The CDR3 extends over 14 amino acids. In germline, CDR1 is SGDLS, CDR2 YYNGEE. In nucleotides, the CDR3 is TGTGCCAGCAGCGGCCTGAAAAGCACAGATACGCAGTATTTT. Encoded protein: CASSGLKSTDTQYF.

J is TRBJ2-6 and V is TRBV2; 8 bases align to TRBD1. Unmatched junction bases numbered 3, after V lost 6 bases and J lost 2 bases. Germline CDR1 SNHLY, CDR2 FYNNEI. This CDR3 region has 15 residues. The CDR3 protein is CASRSGGAGANVLTF. CDR3 sequence (DNA): TGTGCCAGCAGATCAGGGGGCGCTGGGGCCAACGTCCTGACTTTC.

The rearrangement links TRBV19 to TRBJ1-2; unclear D gene. Germline V gene lookup returns CDR1 LNHDA and CDR2 SQIVND (reference sequence). The CDR3 sequence is 15 residues long. The V end was cut by 7 bases, the J end by 4 bases, with 19 bases between. CDR3 residues: CASTPTGQWSYGYTF. The CDR3, as DNA: TGTGCCAGTACCCCGACCGGGCAGTGGTCCTATGGCTACACCTTC.

This clone was seen only a few times. The chain joins TRBV2 to TRBJ1-1; D gene unclear. CDR1 SNHLY and CDR2 FYNNEI come from the germline V gene. The CDR3 runs 15 residues. Trimming stripped 0 bases from V and 0 bases from J, with 8 bases between. The CDR3 is CASSEAIHVNTEAFF. DNA of the CDR3: TGTGCCAGCAGTGAAGCCATACACGTGAACACTGAAGCTTTCTTT. The full variable domain, in which reference TRBV2 and TRBJ1-1 provide the parts outside the CDR3, is EPEVTQTPSHQVTQMGQEVILRCVPISNHLYFYWYRQILGQKVEFLVSFYNNEISEKSEIFDDQFSVERPDGSNFTLKIRSTKLEDSAMYFCASSEAIHVNTEAFFGQGTRLTVV.

Details on this clone: This CDR3 is also generated by other DNA sequences in the sample. V and J are TRBV7-2 and TRBJ2-1, with TRBD1 as a possible D gene (6 bases). With 0 bases removed from V and 0 bases from J, the gap between germline ends came to 6 bases. The germline CDR1 and CDR2 sequences are SGHTA and FQGNSA. The CDR3 totals 15 residues. CDR3 coding DNA: TGTGCCAGCAGCTTAGCGGGGGCCTCCTACAATGAGCAGTTCTTC. As protein: CASSLAGASYNEQFF.

The rearrangement links TRBV19 to TRBJ2-7; 8 bases are shared with TRBD1. Germline values: CDR1 LNHDA, CDR2 SQIVND (reference sequence). Unmatched junction bases numbered 9, after V lost 6 bases and J lost 2 bases. The CDR3 is 15 amino acids. CDR3 sequence: CASRSGQGVPYEQYF. The CDR3 coding sequence is TGTGCCAGTAGGAGTGGACAGGGCGTCCCCTACGAGCAGTACTTC. The full variable domain, its missing parts supplied by reference TRBV19 and TRBJ2-7, is DGGITQSPKYLFRKEGQNVTLSCEQNLNHDAMYWYRQDPGQGLRLIYYSQIVNDFQKGDIAEGYSVSREKKESFPLTVTSAQKNPTAFYLCASRSGQGVPYEQYFGPGTRLTVT.

The rearrangement joins TRBV27 to TRBJ2-7; 7 bases match TRBD2. The V gene's germline CDR1 is MNHEY and CDR2 SMNVEV (reference sequence). The CDR3 consists of 16 residues. The V and J ends lost 11 bases and 0 bases, in that order; junction bases with no gene match: 16. CDR3 in DNA: TGTGCCGGTAGACTGGGACGGGAGGCCCTCTCCTACGAGCAGTACTTC. It translates to CAGRLGREALSYEQYF.

This sequence joins TRBV7-3 and TRBJ2-6; no clear D gene. CDR3 length equals 14 residues. V lost 4 bases, J lost 4 bases, and 8 bases lay in between. Germline CDR1 is SGHTA and CDR2 is FQGTGA. CDR3 coding DNA: TGTGCCAGCAGCTCCGATTCCGGGGCCAACGTCCTGACTTTC. Protein product: CASSSDSGANVLTF.

The rearrangement joins TRBV7-3 to TRBJ1-2; D perhaps matches TRBD1 (5 bases). The CDR3 length is 14 residues. V was shortened by 1 base and J by 5 bases, with 11 bases between the two germline ends. From germline, CDR1 is SGHTA and CDR2 FQGTGA. DNA for the CDR3: TGTGCCAGCAGCTTAAATGCAGAGGGGTATGGCTACACCTTC. It translates to CASSLNAEGYGYTF.

The CDR3 region has the DNA TGTGCCAGCAGCCCGGGGTCTGGAAACACCATATATTTT. Translated: CASSPGSGNTIYF. The chain is built from TRBV5-4 and TRBJ1-3; D gene unclear. The CDR3 sequence is 13 residues long. Trimming stripped 4 bases from V and 1 base from J, with 6 bases between. The germline gives CDR1 SGHNT, CDR2 YYREEE (reference sequence).

The V call is TRBV6-1, the J call TRBJ2-7; a possible D gene is TRBD1 (6 bases). The CDR3 contains 16 residues. Trimming took off 4 bases at V and 0 bases at J, with 16 bases between the two ends. The germline V gene encodes CDR1 MNHNS and CDR2 SASEGT. CDR3 in DNA: TGTGCCAGCAGTGCTGTGGACAGTCCTAGCTCCTACGAGCAGTACTTC. Translated, it gives CASSAVDSPSSYEQYF.

This clone came up once. The chain carries TRBV6-6 and TRBJ2-1, with a weak D call TRBD2 (6 bases). Germline V gene sequence: CDR1 MNHNY, CDR2 SVGAGI (reference sequence). V dropped 2 bases and J dropped 5 bases, with 16 bases sitting between them. CDR3 length: 16 amino acids. CDR3 loop: CASSYGSGLVDNEQFF. The CDR3 bases are TGTGCCAGCAGTTACGGTTCGGGACTGGTAGACAATGAGCAGTTCTTC.

The rearrangement links TRBV7-9 to TRBJ1-1; 7 bases match TRBD1. Per germline, CDR1 SEHNR and CDR2 FQNEAQ (reference sequence). The CDR3 contains 13 residues. J lost 6 bases, V lost 4 bases, and 5 bases had no gene match. The CDR3 sequence is CASSSNQGAEAFF. CDR3 coding DNA: TGTGCCAGCAGCTCAAACCAGGGGGCTGAAGCTTTCTTT.